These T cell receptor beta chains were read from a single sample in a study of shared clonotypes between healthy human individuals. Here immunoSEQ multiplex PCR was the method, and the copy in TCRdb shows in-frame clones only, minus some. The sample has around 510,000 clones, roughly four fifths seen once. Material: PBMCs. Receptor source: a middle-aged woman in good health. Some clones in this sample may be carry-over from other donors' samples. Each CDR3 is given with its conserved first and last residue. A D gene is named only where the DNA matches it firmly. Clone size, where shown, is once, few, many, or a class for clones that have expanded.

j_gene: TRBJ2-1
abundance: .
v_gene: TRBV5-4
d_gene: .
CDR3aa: CASSKIGGGGNEQFF
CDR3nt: TGTGCCAGCAGCAAGATCGGTGGAGGGGGCAATGAGCAGTTCTTC

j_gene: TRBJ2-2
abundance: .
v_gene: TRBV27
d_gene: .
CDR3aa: CASSFKGGPIDTGELFF
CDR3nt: TGTGCCAGCAGCTTTAAAGGAGGCCCCATAGACACCGGGGAGCTGTTTTTT

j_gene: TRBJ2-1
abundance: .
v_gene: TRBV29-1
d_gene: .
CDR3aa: CSSRSGGEQFF
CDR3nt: TGCAGCTCTCGTAGCGGTGGAGAGCAGTTCTTC

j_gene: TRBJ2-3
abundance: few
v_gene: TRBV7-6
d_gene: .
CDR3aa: CASSEGTDTQYF
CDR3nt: TGTGCCAGCAGCGAGGGGACAGATACGCAGTATTTT

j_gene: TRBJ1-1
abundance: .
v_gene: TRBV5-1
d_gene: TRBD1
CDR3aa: CASSLFTGGNTEAFF
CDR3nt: TGCGCCAGCAGCTTGTTCACAGGGGGCAACACTGAAGCTTTCTTT

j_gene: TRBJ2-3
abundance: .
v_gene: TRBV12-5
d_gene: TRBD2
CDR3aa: CASGSGLAGGADTQYF
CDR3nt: TGTGCTAGTGGTTCGGGACTAGCGGGGGGAGCAGATACGCAGTATTTT

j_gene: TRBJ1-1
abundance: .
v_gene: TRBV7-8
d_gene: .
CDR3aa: CASSLRRVGNTEAFF
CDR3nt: TGTGCCAGCAGCTTACGCAGGGTAGGGAACACTGAAGCTTTCTTT

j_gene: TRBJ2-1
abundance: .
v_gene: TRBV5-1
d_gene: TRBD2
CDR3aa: CASSFVPEREVRNEQFF
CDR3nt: TGCGCCAGCAGCTTTGTCCCGGAGCGGGAGGTGAGGAATGAGCAGTTCTTC

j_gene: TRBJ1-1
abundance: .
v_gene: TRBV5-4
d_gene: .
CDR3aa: CASSLPGINTEAFF
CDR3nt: TGTGCCAGCAGCTTGCCGGGGATCAACACTGAAGCTTTCTTT

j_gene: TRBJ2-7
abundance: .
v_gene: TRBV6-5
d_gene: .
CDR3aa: CASSYRGSEQYF
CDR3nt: TGTGCCAGCAGTTACAGGGGAAGCGAGCAGTACTTC

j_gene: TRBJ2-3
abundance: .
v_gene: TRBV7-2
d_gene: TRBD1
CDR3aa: CASNQQGADTQYF
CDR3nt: TGTGCCAGCAACCAACAGGGGGCAGATACGCAGTATTTT

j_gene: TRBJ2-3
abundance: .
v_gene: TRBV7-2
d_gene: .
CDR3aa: CASSPLGGPGDTQYF
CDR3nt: TGTGCCAGCAGCCCCCTGGGGGGGCCGGGAGATACGCAGTATTTT

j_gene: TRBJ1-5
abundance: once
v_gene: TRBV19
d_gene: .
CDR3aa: CASRNRALPGNQPQHF
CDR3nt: TGTGCCAGTAGAAACAGGGCCCTCCCAGGCAATCAGCCCCAGCATTTT

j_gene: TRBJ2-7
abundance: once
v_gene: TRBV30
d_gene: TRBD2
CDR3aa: CAWSGARASGISSYEQYF
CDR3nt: TGTGCCTGGAGTGGGGCGCGGGCTAGCGGGATCAGCTCCTACGAGCAGTACTTC

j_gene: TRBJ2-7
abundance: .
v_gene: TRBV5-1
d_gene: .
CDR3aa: CASSRTPAGEQYF
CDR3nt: TGCGCCAGCAGCAGGACCCCCGCGGGCGAGCAGTACTTC

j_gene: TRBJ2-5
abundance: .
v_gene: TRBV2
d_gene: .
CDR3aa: CASSPTGVQETQYF
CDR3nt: TGTGCCAGCAGTCCGACAGGAGTACAAGAGACCCAGTACTTC

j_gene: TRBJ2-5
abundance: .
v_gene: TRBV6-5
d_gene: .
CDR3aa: CASRPDTRWEETQYF
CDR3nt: TGTGCCAGCAGACCCGACACGAGATGGGAGGAGACCCAGTACTTC

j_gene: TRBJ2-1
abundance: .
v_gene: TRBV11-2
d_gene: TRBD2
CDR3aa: CASSLSPGLAGREQFF
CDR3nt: TGTGCCAGCAGCTTATCGCCGGGACTAGCGGGAAGGGAGCAGTTCTTC

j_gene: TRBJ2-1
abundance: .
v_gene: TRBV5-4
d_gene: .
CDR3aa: CASSLLSSYNEQFF
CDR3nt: TGTGCCAGCAGCTTGCTGAGCTCCTACAATGAGCAGTTCTTC

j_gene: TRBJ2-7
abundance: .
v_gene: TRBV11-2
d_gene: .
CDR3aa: CASSLGVAGAEQYF
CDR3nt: TGTGCCAGCAGCTTAGGAGTGGCAGGGGCCGAGCAGTACTTC

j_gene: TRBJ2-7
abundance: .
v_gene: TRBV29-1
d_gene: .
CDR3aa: CSVERGTDYEQYF
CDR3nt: TGCAGCGTTGAACGGGGGACAGACTACGAGCAGTACTTC

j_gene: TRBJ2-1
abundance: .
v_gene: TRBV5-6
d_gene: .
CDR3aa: CASSYSTGRLYNEQFF
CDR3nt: TGTGCCAGCAGCTACAGTACAGGGAGACTCTACAATGAGCAGTTCTTC

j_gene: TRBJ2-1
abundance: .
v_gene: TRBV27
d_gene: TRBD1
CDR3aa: CASSSLGTGNNEQFF
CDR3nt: TGTGCCAGCAGTTCCCTCGGGACAGGGAACAATGAGCAGTTCTTC

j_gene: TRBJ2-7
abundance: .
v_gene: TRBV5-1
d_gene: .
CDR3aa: CASSVEQAYEQYF
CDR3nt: TGCGCCAGCAGTGTCGAACAGGCGTACGAGCAGTACTTC

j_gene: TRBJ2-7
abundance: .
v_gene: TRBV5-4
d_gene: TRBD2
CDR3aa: CASSSTPKREGDGEQYF
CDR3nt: TGTGCCAGCAGCTCAACCCCCAAGCGGGAAGGGGACGGCGAGCAGTACTTC

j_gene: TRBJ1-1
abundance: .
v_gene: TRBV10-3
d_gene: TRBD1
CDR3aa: CAISRQGLNTEAFF
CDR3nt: TGTGCCATCAGCCGACAGGGGTTGAACACTGAAGCTTTCTTT

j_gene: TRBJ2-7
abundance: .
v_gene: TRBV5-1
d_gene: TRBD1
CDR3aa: CASGLWTGGSYEQYF
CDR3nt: TGCGCCAGCGGACTTTGGACAGGGGGTTCCTACGAGCAGTACTTC

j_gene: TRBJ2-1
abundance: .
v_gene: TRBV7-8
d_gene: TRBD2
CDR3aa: CASSLVTGGPGEQFF
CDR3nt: TGTGCCAGCAGCTTAGTAACGGGAGGGCCCGGTGAGCAGTTCTTC

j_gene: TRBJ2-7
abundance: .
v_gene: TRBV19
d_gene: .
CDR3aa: CASSMGGASGIKDEQYF
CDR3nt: TGTGCCAGTAGTATGGGGGGGGCGAGCGGGATAAAGGACGAGCAGTACTTC

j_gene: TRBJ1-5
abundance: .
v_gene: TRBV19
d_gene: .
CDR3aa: CATDQPQHF
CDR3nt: TGTGCCACCGACCAGCCCCAGCATTTT

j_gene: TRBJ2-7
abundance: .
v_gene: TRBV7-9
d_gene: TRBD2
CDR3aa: CASSFSWREASYEQYF
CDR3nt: TGTGCCAGCAGCTTTTCTTGGCGGGAGGCCTCCTACGAGCAGTACTTC

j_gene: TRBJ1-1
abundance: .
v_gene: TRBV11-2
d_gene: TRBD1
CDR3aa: CASSLPQGEGTEAFF
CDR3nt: TGTGCCAGCAGCTTACCTCAGGGGGAAGGGACTGAAGCTTTCTTT

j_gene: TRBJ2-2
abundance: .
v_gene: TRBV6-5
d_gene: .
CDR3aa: CASISGPAGELFF
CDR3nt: TGTGCCAGCATTTCAGGGCCGGCCGGGGAGCTGTTTTTT